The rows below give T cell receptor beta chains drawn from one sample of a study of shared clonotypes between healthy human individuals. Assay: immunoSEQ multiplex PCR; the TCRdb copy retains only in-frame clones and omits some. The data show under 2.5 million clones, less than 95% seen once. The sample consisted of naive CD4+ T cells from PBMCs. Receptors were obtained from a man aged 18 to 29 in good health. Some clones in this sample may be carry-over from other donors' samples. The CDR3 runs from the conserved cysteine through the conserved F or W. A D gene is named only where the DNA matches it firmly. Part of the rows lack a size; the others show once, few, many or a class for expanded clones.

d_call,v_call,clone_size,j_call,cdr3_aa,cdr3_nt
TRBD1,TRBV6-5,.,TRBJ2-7,CASRPTGTVYEQYF,TGTGCCAGCAGGCCCACCGGGACAGTCTACGAGCAGTACTTC
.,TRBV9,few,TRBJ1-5,CASSPWGTNQPQHF,TGTGCCAGCAGCCCCTGGGGGACTAATCAGCCCCAGCATTTT
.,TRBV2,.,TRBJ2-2,CASCVWGATGELFF,TGTGCCAGCTGCGTCTGGGGGGCCACCGGGGAGCTGTTTTTT
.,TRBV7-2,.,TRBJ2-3,CASSLSVYTDTQYF,TGTGCCAGCAGCTTATCCGTATACACAGATACGCAGTATTTT
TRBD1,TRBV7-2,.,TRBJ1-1,CASSVTGMNTEAFF,TGTGCCAGCAGCGTGACAGGGATGAACACTGAAGCTTTCTTT
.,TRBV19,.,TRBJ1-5,CASSISRNNQPQHF,TGTGCCAGTAGTATCTCCAGGAACAATCAGCCCCAGCATTTT
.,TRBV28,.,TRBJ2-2,CASSYWGSRYTGELFF,TGTGCCAGCAGTTATTGGGGATCGCGGTACACCGGGGAGCTGTTTTTT
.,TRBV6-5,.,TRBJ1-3,CASSYSRQANTIYF,TGTGCCAGCAGTTACTCGAGACAGGCCAACACCATATATTTT
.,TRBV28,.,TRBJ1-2,CASSSHQGDYGYTF,TGTGCCAGCAGTTCCCATCAGGGTGACTATGGCTACACCTTC
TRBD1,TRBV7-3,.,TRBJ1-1,CASSSQTGRTEAFF,TGTGCCAGCAGCTCCCAGACAGGGCGAACTGAAGCTTTCTTT
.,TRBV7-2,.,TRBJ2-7,CASSSERGDKQYF,TGTGCCAGCAGCTCCGAGCGAGGGGATAAGCAGTACTTC
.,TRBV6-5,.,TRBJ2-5,CASSYRGSQETQYF,TGTGCCAGCAGTTACCGAGGGTCCCAAGAGACCCAGTACTTC
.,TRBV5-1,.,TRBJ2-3,CASSFLAVGDTQYF,TGCGCCAGCAGCTTCCTAGCCGTAGGGGATACGCAGTATTTT
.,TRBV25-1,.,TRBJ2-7,CASRGGEGAGGPREQYF,TGTGCCAGCAGGGGGGGTGAAGGGGCAGGTGGTCCGCGGGAGCAGTACTTC
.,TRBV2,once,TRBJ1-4,CASSDSANEKLFF,TGTGCCAGCTCAGACAGTGCTAATGAAAAACTGTTTTTT
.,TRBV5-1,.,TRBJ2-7,CASSLRAGTGEQYF,TGCGCCAGCAGCTTGCGGGCTGGAACTGGGGAGCAGTACTTC
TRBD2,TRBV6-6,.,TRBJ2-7,CASRYEGTNPEQYF,TGTGCCAGCAGGTACGAGGGGACTAACCCCGAGCAGTACTTC
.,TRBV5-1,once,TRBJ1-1,CASSPYGGGDTEAFF,TGCGCCAGCAGCCCTTACGGGGGCGGAGACACTGAAGCTTTCTTT
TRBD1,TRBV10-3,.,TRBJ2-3,CAISESLSQGVDTQYF,TGTGCCATCAGTGAGTCCCTAAGTCAGGGGGTGGATACGCAGTATTTT
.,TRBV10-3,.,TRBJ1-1,CAITLHEYNTEAFF,TGTGCCATCACCCTACATGAGTACAACACTGAAGCTTTCTTT
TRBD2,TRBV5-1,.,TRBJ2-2,CASSLGLAYGELFF,TGCGCCAGCAGCTTAGGACTAGCGTACGGGGAGCTGTTTTTT
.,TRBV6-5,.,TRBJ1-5,CASSGTGRGNQPQHF,TGTGCCAGCAGCGGTACAGGGAGGGGAAATCAGCCCCAGCATTTT
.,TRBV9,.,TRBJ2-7,CASSVGQPLHEQYF,TGTGCCAGCAGCGTTGGGCAGCCTCTCCACGAGCAGTACTTC
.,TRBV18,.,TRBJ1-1,CASSLLNLNTEAFF,TGTGCCAGCTCACTTCTCAATCTGAACACTGAAGCTTTCTTT
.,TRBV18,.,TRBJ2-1,CASSQTGLAYNEQFF,TGTGCCAGCTCACAAACAGGGTTGGCCTACAATGAGCAGTTCTTC
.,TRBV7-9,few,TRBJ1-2,CASSLAEDSVRGYTF,TGTGCCAGCAGCTTAGCCGAGGACAGTGTCAGGGGCTACACCTTC